The next 10 T cell receptor beta chains were all read from a single sample in a study of T cells in Graves' hyperthyroidism and ophthalmopathy. RNA transcripts were the template for amplifying TCR beta CDR3 regions. Primed by the HTBI set, a first-round RT-PCR was run on the TCR CDR3. TCRdb reanalysed the multiplex PCR reads using MiXCR and keeps one entry per CDR3 protein. Seen here are 300,000 to 450,000 distinct CDR3 sequences, more than 20% observed once, and the top ten hold roughly 80%. What was sequenced was blood. All receptors come from a man aged 45 to 65 with Graves' hyperthyroidism.

This clonotype was counted at least ten times. The J gene is TRBJ2-1, the V gene TRBV20-1; 7 bases line up with TRBD2. Germline CDR1 reads DFQATT; CDR2 reads SNEGSKA (reference sequence). Unmatched junction bases numbered 6, after V lost 4 bases and J lost 6 bases. CDR3 length: 13 amino acids. In DNA, the CDR3 is TGCAGTGCTATCGACACGGGAGGCAATGAGCAGTTCTTC. This encodes CSAIDTGGNEQFF.

J is TRBJ2-1 and V is TRBV6-1, with D maybe TRBD2 (6 bases). V was clipped by 8 bases and J by 6 bases, with 20 bases between them. CDR3 size: 15 residues. Germline lookup yields CDR1 MNHNS and CDR2 SASEGT. CDR3 sequence (DNA): TGTGCCAGCTCTACCGCGGAGCTAGCGCTCAATGAGCAGTTCTTC. Translated, it gives CASSTAELALNEQFF.

This sequence joins TRBV5-1 and TRBJ2-1, with 15 bases aligning to TRBD2. This CDR3 spans 19 amino acids. Germline trimming cut 3 bases from V and 0 bases from J; bases unmatched to any gene: 7. Germline assignment: CDR1 SGHRS and CDR2 YFSETQ. The CDR3 bases are TGCGCCAGCAGCTCGGGACTAGCGGGGGGACGTAGCTCCTACAATGAGCAGTTCTTC. It encodes CASSSGLAGGRSSYNEQFF.

The chain employs TRBV5-1 and TRBJ1-1, with a tentative D call TRBD1 (6 bases). Germline-derived CDR1 and CDR2 are SGHRS and YFSETQ. Trimming took 4 bases from V and 4 from J, leaving 17 bases between them. The CDR3 extends over 15 amino acids. The CDR3 is CASSGGTLFGTEAFF. The DNA for the CDR3 is TGCGCCAGCAGCGGCGGGACACTATTCGGCACTGAAGCTTTCTTT. The full variable domain, in which reference TRBV5-1 and TRBJ1-1 provide the parts outside the CDR3, is KAGVTQTPRYLIKTRGQQVTLSCSPISGHRSVSWYQQTPGQGLQFLFEYFSETQRNKGNFPGRFSGRQFSNSRSEMNVSTLELGDSALYLCASSGGTLFGTEAFFGQGTRLTVV.

Worth noting for this clonotype: Since a much larger clone is just one base distant, this may be a read error. The chain links TRBV11-2 to TRBJ1-1; no definite D call. The CDR3 runs to 15 residues. Germline CDR1 and CDR2: SGHAT and FQNNGV. In DNA form, the CDR3 reads TGTGCCAGCAGCTTCGGGGATAAGGGAAACACTGAAGGTTTCTTT. Translated: CASSFGDKGNTEGFF.

This clonotype was counted at least ten times. This CDR3 is CAWADRGLYGYTF. The CDR3 coding sequence is TGTGCCTGGGCGGACAGGGGGCTCTATGGCTACACCTTC. The chain links TRBV30 to TRBJ1-2, with 11 nucleotides matching TRBD1. Germline V lookup: CDR1 GTSNPN, CDR2 SVGIG (reference sequence). The V gene end was trimmed by 5 bases and the J gene end by 4 bases; junction bases not matched to a gene: 3. The CDR3 is 13 residues long.

The sample holds many counts of this clonotype. V gene TRBV28 combines with J gene TRBJ2-5; 11 positions match TRBD1. The CDR3 has 16 residues. CDR1 and CDR2 (germline): MDHEN, SYDVKM. J was trimmed by 4 bases and V by 5 bases; bases with no gene match: 9. The CDR3 nucleotides are TGTGCCAGCAGTGGCTCCGGGACAGGGGGTGCAGAGACCCAGTACTTC. This encodes CASSGSGTGGAETQYF.

The rearrangement uses TRBV27 and TRBJ2-2, with D perhaps TRBD2 (6 bases). Germline loops: CDR1 MNHEY, CDR2 SMNVEV (reference sequence). This CDR3 is 14 amino acids long. The germline V and J ends were trimmed by 2 bases and 6 bases, with 10 bases remaining between them. Here the CDR3 DNA reads TGTGCCAGCAGTTTAGGAGGGTACGCCGGGGAGCTGTTTTTT. It encodes CASSLGGYAGELFF.

This clonotype was seen only a few times. V gene TRBV6-5 combines with J gene TRBJ2-7, with 8 bases aligning to TRBD1. The germline V gene encodes CDR1 MNHEY and CDR2 SVGAGI. V dropped 0 bases and J dropped 0; count of bases not matched to a gene: 1. The CDR3 is 15 amino acids. This chain's CDR3 is CASSYSGQVSYEQYF. In DNA form, the CDR3 reads TGTGCCAGCAGTTACTCGGGACAGGTCTCCTACGAGCAGTACTTC.

This clonotype was counted a few times. The chain has TRBV2 and TRBJ2-1; 14 nucleotides align to TRBD2. The trim removed 1 base at V and 3 bases at J, leaving 5 bases unmatched. From germline, CDR1 is SNHLY and CDR2 FYNNEI. The CDR3 has 18 amino acids. The CDR3 spells CASSEGTSGRNVYNEQFF. The CDR3 DNA reads as TGTGCCAGCAGTGAAGGGACTAGCGGGAGGAACGTCTACAATGAGCAGTTCTTC.